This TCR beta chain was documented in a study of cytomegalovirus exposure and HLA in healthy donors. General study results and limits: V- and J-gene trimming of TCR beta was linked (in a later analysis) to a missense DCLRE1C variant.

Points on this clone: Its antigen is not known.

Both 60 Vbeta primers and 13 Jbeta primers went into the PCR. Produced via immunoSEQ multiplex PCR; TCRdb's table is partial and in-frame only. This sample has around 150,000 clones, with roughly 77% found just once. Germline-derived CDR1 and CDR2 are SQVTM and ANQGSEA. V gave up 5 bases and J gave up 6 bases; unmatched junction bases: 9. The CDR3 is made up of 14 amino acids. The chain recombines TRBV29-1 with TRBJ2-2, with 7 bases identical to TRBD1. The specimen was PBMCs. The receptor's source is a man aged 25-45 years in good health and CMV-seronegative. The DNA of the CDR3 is TGCAGCGTTTGTTCAGGGGGTAGATCCGGGGAGCTGTTTTTT. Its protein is CSVCSGGRSGELFF.